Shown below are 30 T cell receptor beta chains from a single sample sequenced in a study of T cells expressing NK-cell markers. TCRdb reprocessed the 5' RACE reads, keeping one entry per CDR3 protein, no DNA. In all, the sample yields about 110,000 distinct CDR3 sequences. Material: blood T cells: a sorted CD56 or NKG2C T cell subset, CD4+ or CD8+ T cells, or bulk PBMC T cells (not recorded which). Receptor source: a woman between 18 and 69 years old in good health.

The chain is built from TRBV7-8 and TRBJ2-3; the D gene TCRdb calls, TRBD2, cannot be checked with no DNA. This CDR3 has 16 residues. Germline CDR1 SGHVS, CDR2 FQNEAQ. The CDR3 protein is CASSLEGGRAADTQYF.

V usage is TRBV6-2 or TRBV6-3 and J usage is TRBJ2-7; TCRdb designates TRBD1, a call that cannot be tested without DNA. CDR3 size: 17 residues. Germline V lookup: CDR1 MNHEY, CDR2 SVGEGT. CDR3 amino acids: CASSYPDRGPRDYEQYF.

The chain's CDR3 is CASSQAELAQPQHF. The V call is TRBV27, the J call TRBJ1-5. Germline CDR1 and CDR2: MNHEY and SMNVEV (reference sequence). CDR3 length: 14 amino acids.

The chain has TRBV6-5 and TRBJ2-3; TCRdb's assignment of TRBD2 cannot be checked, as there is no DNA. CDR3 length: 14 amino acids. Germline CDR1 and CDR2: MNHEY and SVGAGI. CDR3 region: CASSLLAGADTQYF.

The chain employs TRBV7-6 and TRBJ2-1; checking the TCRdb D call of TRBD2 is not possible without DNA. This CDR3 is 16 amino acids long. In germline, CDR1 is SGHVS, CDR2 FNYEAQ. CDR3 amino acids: CASSLVAESSYNEQFF.

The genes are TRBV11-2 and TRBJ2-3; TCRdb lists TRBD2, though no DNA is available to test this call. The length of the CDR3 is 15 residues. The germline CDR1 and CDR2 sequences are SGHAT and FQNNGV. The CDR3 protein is CASSLRLAGTDTQYF.

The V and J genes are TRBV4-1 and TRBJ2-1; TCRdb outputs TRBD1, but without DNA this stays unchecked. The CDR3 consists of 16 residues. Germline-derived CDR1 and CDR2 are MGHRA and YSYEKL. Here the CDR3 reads CASSHLTSGAYNEQFF.

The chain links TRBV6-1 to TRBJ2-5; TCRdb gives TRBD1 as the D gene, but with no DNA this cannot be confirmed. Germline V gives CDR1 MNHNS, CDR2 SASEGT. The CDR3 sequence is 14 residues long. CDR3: CASPRDSEIETQYF.

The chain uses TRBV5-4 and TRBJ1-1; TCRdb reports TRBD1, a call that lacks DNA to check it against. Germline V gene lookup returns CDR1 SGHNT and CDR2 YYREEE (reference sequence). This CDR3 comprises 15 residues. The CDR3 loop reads CASSFKGALNTEAFF.

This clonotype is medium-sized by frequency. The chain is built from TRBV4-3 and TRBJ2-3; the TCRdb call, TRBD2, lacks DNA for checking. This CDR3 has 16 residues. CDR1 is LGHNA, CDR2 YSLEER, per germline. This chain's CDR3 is CASSVQLAGGTDTQYF.

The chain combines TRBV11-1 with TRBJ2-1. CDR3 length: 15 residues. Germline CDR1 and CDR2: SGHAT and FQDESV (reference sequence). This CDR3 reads CASNIAGVIHNEQFF.

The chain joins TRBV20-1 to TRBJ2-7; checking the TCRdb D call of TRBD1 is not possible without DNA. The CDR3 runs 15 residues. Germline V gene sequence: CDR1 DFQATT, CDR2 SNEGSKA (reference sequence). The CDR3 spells CSARDLGGSSYEQYF.

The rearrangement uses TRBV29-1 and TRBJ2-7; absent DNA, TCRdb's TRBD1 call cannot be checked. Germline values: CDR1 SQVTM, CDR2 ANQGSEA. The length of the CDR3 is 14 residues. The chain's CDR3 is CSYIAGSHGYEQYF.

CDR3 protein: CSVDLPLLAPTDTQYF. This chain uses TRBV29-1 with TRBJ2-3; no DNA is available, so the TRBD1 call from TCRdb remains unchecked. The CDR3 sequence is 16 residues long. Germline CDR1 reads SQVTM; CDR2 reads ANQGSEA.

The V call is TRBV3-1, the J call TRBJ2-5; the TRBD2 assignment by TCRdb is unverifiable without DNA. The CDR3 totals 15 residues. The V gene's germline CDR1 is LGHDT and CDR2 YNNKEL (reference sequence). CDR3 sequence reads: CASSQVLAGEETQYF.

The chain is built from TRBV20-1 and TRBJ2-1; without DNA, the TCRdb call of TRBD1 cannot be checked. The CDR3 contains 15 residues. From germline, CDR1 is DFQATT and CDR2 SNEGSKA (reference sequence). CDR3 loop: CSAQSGMSSYNEQFF.

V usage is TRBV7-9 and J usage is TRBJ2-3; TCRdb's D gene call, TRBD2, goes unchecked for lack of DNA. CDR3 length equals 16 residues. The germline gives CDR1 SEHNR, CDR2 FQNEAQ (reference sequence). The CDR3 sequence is CAGSLGLAGSTDTQYF.

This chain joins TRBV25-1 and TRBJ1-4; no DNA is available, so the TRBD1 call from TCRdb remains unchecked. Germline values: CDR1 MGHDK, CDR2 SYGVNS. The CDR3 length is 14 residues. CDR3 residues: CASSPNRAGEKLFF.

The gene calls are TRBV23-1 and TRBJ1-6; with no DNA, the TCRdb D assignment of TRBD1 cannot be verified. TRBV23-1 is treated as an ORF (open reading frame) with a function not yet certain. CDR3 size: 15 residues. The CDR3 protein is CASSQLRRGVEPLHF.

The CDR3: CASSSRGLAGWVAQYF. This rearrangement joins TRBV7-2 to TRBJ2-3; TCRdb indicates TRBD2, and absent DNA this call remains unverified. The V gene's germline CDR1 is SGHTA and CDR2 FQGNSA. The CDR3 is 16 residues long.

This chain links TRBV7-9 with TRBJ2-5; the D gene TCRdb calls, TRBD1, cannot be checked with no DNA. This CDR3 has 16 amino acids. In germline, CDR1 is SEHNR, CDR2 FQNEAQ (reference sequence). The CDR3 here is CASSTTGVRLQETQYF.

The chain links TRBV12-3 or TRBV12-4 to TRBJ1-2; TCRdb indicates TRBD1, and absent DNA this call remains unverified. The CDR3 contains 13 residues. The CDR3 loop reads CASSGPGQGGYTF.

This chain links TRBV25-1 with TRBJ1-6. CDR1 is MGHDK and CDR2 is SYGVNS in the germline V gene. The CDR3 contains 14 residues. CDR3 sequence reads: CASLPSSYNSPLHF.

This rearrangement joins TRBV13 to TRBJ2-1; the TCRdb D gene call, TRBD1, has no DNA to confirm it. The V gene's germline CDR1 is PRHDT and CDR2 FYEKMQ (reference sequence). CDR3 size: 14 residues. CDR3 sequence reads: CASSLSRGIGEQFF.

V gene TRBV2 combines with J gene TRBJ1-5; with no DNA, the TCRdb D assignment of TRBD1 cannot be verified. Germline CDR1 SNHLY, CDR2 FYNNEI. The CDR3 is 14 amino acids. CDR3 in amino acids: CASSTGYDNQPQHF. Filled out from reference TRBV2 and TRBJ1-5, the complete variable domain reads EPEVTQTPSHQVTQMGQEVILRCVPISNHLYFYWYRQILGQKVEFLVSFYNNEISEKSEIFDDQFSVERPDGSNFTLKIRSTKLEDSAMYFCASSTGYDNQPQHFGDGTRLSIL.

CDR3: CATTRGNPLNSPLHF. The rearrangement joins TRBV24-1 to TRBJ1-6; the TRBD1 assignment by TCRdb is unverifiable without DNA. Germline lookup yields CDR1 KGHDR and CDR2 SFDVKD. This CDR3 has 15 residues.

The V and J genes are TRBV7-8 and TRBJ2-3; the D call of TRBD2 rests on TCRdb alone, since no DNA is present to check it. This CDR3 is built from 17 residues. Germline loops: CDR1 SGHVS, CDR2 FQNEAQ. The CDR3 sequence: CASSLAGGPPSSDTQYF.

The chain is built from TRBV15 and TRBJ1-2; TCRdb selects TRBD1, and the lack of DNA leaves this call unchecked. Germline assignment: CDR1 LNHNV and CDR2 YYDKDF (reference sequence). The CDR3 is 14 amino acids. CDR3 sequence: CATSSGGSNYGYTF.

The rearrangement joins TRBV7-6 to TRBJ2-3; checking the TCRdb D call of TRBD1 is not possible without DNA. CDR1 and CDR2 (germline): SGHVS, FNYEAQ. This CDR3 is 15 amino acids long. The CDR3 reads CASSPPSTGADTQYF.

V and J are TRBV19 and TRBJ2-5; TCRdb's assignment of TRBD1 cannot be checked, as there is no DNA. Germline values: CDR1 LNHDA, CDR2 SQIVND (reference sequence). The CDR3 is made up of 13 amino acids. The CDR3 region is CASRTGGTETQYF.